These 6 T cell receptor beta chains share one sample of origin, sequenced in a study of blood T cell repertoires in COVID-19. Method: immunoSEQ multiplex PCR; TCRdb's copy keeps in-frame clones and lacks some. This table holds roughly 320,000 clones, around 89% found once. Material for sequencing was peripheral blood. Receptor source: a woman aged 50 to 60 with COVID-19, enrolled during active disease.

The rearrangement joins TRBV30 to TRBJ2-5, with 7 bases lining up with TRBD1. The CDR3 sequence is 14 residues long. V was clipped by 0 bases and J by 2 bases; unmatched bases: 3. Germline V lookup: CDR1 GTSNPN, CDR2 SVGIG (reference sequence). This CDR3 is CAWSVTGAQETQYF. As DNA, the CDR3 is TGTGCCTGGAGTGTTACAGGGGCACAAGAGACCCAGTACTTC. Using reference TRBV30 and TRBJ2-5 for the parts outside the CDR3, the full variable domain is SQTIHQWPATLVQPVGSPLSLECTVEGTSNPNLYWYRQAAGRGLQLLFYSVGIGQISSEVPQNLSASRPQDRQFILSSKKLLLSDSGFYLCAWSVTGAQETQYFGPGTRLLVL.

The chain uses TRBV7-2 and TRBJ1-1; tentatively, D is TRBD1 (6 bases). The CDR3 extends over 13 amino acids. V lost 3 bases, J lost 4 bases, and 9 bases lay in between. CDR1 and CDR2 (germline): SGHTA, FQGNSA. Here the CDR3 reads CASSFTGLTEAFF. The CDR3 region has the DNA TGTGCCAGCAGCTTTACAGGGCTCACTGAAGCTTTCTTT.

The chain is built from TRBV5-6 and TRBJ2-3; 9 bases are shared with TRBD1. V was clipped by 3 bases and J by 5 bases; unmatched bases: 7. Germline values: CDR1 SGHDT, CDR2 YYEEEE. The CDR3 extends over 15 amino acids. Here the CDR3 DNA reads TGTGCCAGCAGCTCCGGGACAGGGCATGGAGATACGCAGTATTTT. The encoded protein is CASSSGTGHGDTQYF.

This chain joins TRBV7-9 and TRBJ1-4; 9 nucleotides line up with TRBD1. This CDR3 is 16 amino acids long. Germline CDR1 and CDR2: SEHNR and FQNEAQ (reference sequence). The V segment lost 5 bases and the J segment 4 bases; nucleotides outside the gene matches: 8. The CDR3 sequence is CASSDAGQGYNEKLFF. CDR3 sequence (DNA): TGTGCCAGCAGCGACGCAGGACAGGGGTATAATGAAAAACTGTTTTTT.

The chain combines TRBV4-1 with TRBJ2-2; D gene uncertain. The CDR3 covers 17 residues. The germline V and J ends were trimmed by 0 bases and 5 bases, with 16 bases remaining between them. Germline-derived CDR1 and CDR2 are MGHRA and YSYEKL. The DNA of the CDR3 is TGCGCCAGCAGCCAAGATTCTATTTCGGGTTGGACCGGGGAGCTGTTTTTT. As protein: CASSQDSISGWTGELFF.

This clone was seen more than once but under ten times. The J gene is TRBJ1-2, the V gene TRBV29-1, with D possibly being TRBD1 (5 bases). CDR3 size: 14 residues. The ends were cut back, 0 bases at V and 1 base at J, with 9 bases in the middle. The germline V gene encodes CDR1 SQVTM and CDR2 ANQGSEA. CDR3 sequence (DNA): TGCAGCGTTGAAGAGGGGGGAATTAACTATGGCTACACCTTC. Translation gives CSVEEGGINYGYTF.